This entry lists 22 T cell receptor beta chains sequenced from one sample in a study of blood T cell repertoires in COVID-19. Libraries were prepared by immunoSEQ multiplex PCR; TCRdb keeps only in-frame clonotypes and omits some of them. The sample lists 110,000 or so clones; about 84% were seen once. Sequenced material: peripheral blood. These receptors were taken from a man aged 50 to 60 with acute or convalescent COVID-19.

Remarks on this clone: Mismatch with germline at one junction end may stem from a read error. The genes are TRBV15 and TRBJ1-2; D is possibly TRBD1 (5 bases). This CDR3 has 16 amino acids. Germline V CDR1 and CDR2: LNHNV, YYDKDF (reference sequence). The DNA of the CDR3 is TGTGCCACCAGCAGGGACGGGGGACGGGGTAACGATGGCTACACCTTC. Protein sequence: CATSRDGGRGNDGYTF.

This sequence joins TRBV4-1 and TRBJ2-3; D call uncertain. Germline V gives CDR1 MGHRA, CDR2 YSYEKL. Trimming removed 4 bases from V and 0 bases from J, with 11 bases in between. This CDR3 has 15 amino acids. The CDR3 region is CASSRRLLSTDTQYF. The CDR3 nucleotides are TGCGCCAGCAGCCGGAGACTGCTAAGCACAGATACGCAGTATTTT.

This rearrangement joins TRBV5-6 to TRBJ2-2, with 8 bases lining up with TRBD1. J was trimmed by 7 bases and V by 3 bases; bases with no gene match: 11. Germline assignment: CDR1 SGHDT and CDR2 YYEEEE. The length of the CDR3 is 16 residues. The CDR3 DNA reads as TGTGCCAGCAGCTCCGGACAGGGAGGATTTGGCGGGGAGCTGTTTTTT. It specifies CASSSGQGGFGGELFF.

This chain joins TRBV10-3 and TRBJ1-2; TRBD1 agrees at 9 bases. V dropped 6 bases and J dropped 4; count of bases not matched to a gene: 6. The germline CDR1 and CDR2 sequences are ENHRY and SYGVKD. The CDR3 loop spans 14 amino acids. The CDR3 here is CAISTGGQIYGYTF. The CDR3, as DNA: TGTGCCATCAGCACAGGGGGCCAAATCTATGGCTACACCTTC.

The CDR3 region has the DNA TGTGCCAGCAGCCTAAACCCGGGACAGTATCAGCCCCAGCATTTT. Translated: CASSLNPGQYQPQHF. J is TRBJ1-5 and V is TRBV5-4, with 7 nucleotides matching TRBD1. The length of the CDR3 is 15 residues. V lost 4 bases and J lost 5; bases outside the gene matches: 9. Germline CDR1 reads SGHNT; CDR2 reads YYREEE (reference sequence).

The chain uses TRBV6-6 and TRBJ2-7, with 15 positions matching TRBD2. Germline V gene sequence: CDR1 MNHNY, CDR2 SVGAGI (reference sequence). There are 16 residues in the CDR3. V shed 6 bases and J 4 bases; nucleotides not matched to a gene: 7. The CDR3 loop is CASRGLAGGSVYEQYV. The CDR3 DNA is TGTGCCAGCAGAGGACTAGCGGGGGGGAGTGTTTACGAGCAGTACGTC.

The chain links TRBV28 to TRBJ2-3; a possible D gene is TRBD2 (6 bases). The V end lost 2 bases, the J end lost 3 bases, and 12 bases lay between the germline ends. The CDR3 loop spans 15 amino acids. Germline V gene data show CDR1 as MDHEN and CDR2 as SYDVKM. The CDR3 is CASSLGRGGTDTQYF. The CDR3, as DNA: TGTGCCAGCAGTTTAGGTCGGGGAGGAACAGATACGCAGTATTTT. The complete variable domain, with remaining parts taken from reference TRBV28 and TRBJ2-3, reads DVKVTQSSRYLVKRTGEKVFLECVQDMDHENMFWYRQDPGLGLRLIYFSYDVKMKEKGDIPEGYSVSREKKERFSLILESASTNQTSMYLCASSLGRGGTDTQYFGPGTRLTVL.

The V call is TRBV19, the J call TRBJ1-1; tentative D call: TRBD1 (5 bases). V was shortened by 3 bases and J by 1 base, with 15 bases between the two germline ends. Germline CDR1 and CDR2: LNHDA and SQIVND (reference sequence). The length of the CDR3 is 16 residues. The CDR3 DNA reads TGTGCCAGTAGTATTAAGGGATGGGGGGGGAACACTGAAGCTTTCTTT. This translates into CASSIKGWGGNTEAFF.

In this sample, this clone turned up a few times. This chain connects TRBV28 to TRBJ1-5; TRBD1 matches 8 bases. The germline CDR1 and CDR2 sequences are MDHEN and SYDVKM. The trim removed 2 bases at V and 4 bases at J, leaving 4 bases unmatched. CDR3 length: 15 residues. The CDR3: CASSLGTGRNQPQHF. The CDR3 bases are TGTGCCAGCAGTTTAGGGACAGGCCGGAATCAGCCCCAGCATTTT.

This clone has only one observation. The chain couples TRBV4-1 to TRBJ1-5; no clear D. The germline V gene has CDR1 MGHRA and CDR2 YSYEKL. This CDR3 is 13 amino acids long. Between the trimmed V and J ends, which lost 0 bases and 12 bases, there was a span of 12 bases. This chain's CDR3 is CASSQDEGYYQHF. The CDR3 region has the DNA TGCGCCAGCAGCCAAGATGAGGGATACTACCAGCATTTT.

This clone has more than one count but fewer than ten. This chain joins TRBV30 and TRBJ1-2; D unclear. The germline CDR1 and CDR2 sequences are GTSNPN and SVGIG (reference sequence). The CDR3 runs 14 residues. CDR3 region: CALSMRVGDYGYTF. The CDR3 bases are TGTGCTCTGTCAATGAGAGTGGGCGACTATGGCTACACCTTC.

The gene calls are TRBV7-8 and TRBJ2-5; D is possibly TRBD1 (5 bases). The ends were cut back, 2 bases at V and 5 bases at J, with 12 bases in the middle. CDR1 and CDR2 (germline): SGHVS, FQNEAQ. The CDR3 consists of 14 residues. The CDR3 DNA follows: TGTGCCAGCAGCTTATTGGGGCGCGTCGAGACCCAGTACTTC. It translates to CASSLLGRVETQYF.

The chain employs TRBV7-3 and TRBJ2-2; D remains ambiguous. Germline assignment: CDR1 SGHTA and CDR2 FQGTGA. V shed 4 bases and J shed 7 bases, with 10 bases lying between them. The CDR3 has 13 residues. CDR3 nucleotide sequence: TGTGCCAGCAGCTCAAGATTCGGCGGGGAGCTGTTTTTT. Amino acids: CASSSRFGGELFF. Complete variable domain (other parts from reference TRBV7-3 and TRBJ2-2): GAGVSQTPSNKVTEKGKYVELRCDPISGHTALYWYRQSLGQGPEFLIYFQGTGAADDSGLPNDRFFAVRPEGSVSTLKIQRTERGDSAVYLCASSSRFGGELFFGEGSRLTVL.

The CDR3, as DNA: TGTGCCAGGGGACTAGCGGGGGACCACGAGCAGTACGTC. This gives the protein CARGLAGDHEQYV. The chain uses TRBV19 and TRBJ2-7, with 14 nucleotides matching TRBD2. CDR3 length: 13 amino acids. Germline assignment: CDR1 LNHDA and CDR2 SQIVND (reference sequence). J was trimmed by 5 bases and V by 9 bases; bases with no gene match: 3.

Only a few counts were recorded for this clone. The chain is built from TRBV11-1 and TRBJ2-4, with D tentatively TRBD1 (6 bases). The CDR3 extends over 16 amino acids. V was trimmed by 5 bases and J by 2 bases, leaving 16 bases between them. CDR1 SGHAT and CDR2 FQDESV come from the germline V gene (reference sequence). CDR3 DNA: TGTGCCAGCAGCGTTTGGACAGCCGAATCCAAAAACATTCAGTACTTC. Protein product: CASSVWTAESKNIQYF.

The chain carries TRBV6-6 and TRBJ1-6; maybe TRBD1 (5 bases). The CDR3 loop spans 13 amino acids. Germline V gene data show CDR1 as MNHNY and CDR2 as SVGAGI (reference sequence). The germline V and J ends were trimmed by 6 bases and 6 bases, with 9 bases remaining between them. CDR3 sequence: CASSAQGNSPLHF. The CDR3 DNA reads TGTGCCAGCAGCGCGCAGGGTAATTCACCCCTCCACTTT.

The chain couples TRBV15 to TRBJ1-1; D is ambiguous. CDR1 LNHNV and CDR2 YYDKDF come from the germline V gene (reference sequence). The CDR3 runs 13 residues. The V end was cut by 2 bases, the J end by 10 bases, with 14 bases between. Written as DNA, the CDR3 is TGTGCCACCAGCAGAAACGTTGGGAGAGGAGCTTTCTTT. Its protein is CATSRNVGRGAFF. The full variable domain, its missing parts supplied by reference TRBV15 and TRBJ1-1, is DAMVIQNPRYQVTQFGKPVTLSCSQTLNHNVMYWYQQKSSQAPKLLFHYYDKDFNNEADTPDNFQSRRPNTSFCFLDIRSPGLGDTAMYLCATSRNVGRGAFFGQGTRLTVV.

The genes are TRBV5-4 and TRBJ2-7, with 7 bases matching TRBD1. The germline V gene encodes CDR1 SGHNT and CDR2 YYREEE (reference sequence). CDR3 length: 13 amino acids. V shed 4 bases, J shed 7 bases, and the junction held 8 bases outside the gene matches. Here the CDR3 DNA reads TGTGCCAGCAGCCCCCGACAGGGTGGAGAGCAGTACTTC. Encoded protein: CASSPRQGGEQYF. The variable domain in full, with the rest retrieved from reference TRBV5-4 and TRBJ2-7, is ETGVTQSPTHLIKTRGQQVTLRCSSQSGHNTVSWYQQALGQGPQFIFQYYREEENGRGNFPPRFSGLQFPNYSSELNVNALELDDSALYLCASSPRQGGEQYFGPGTRLTVT.

This chain uses TRBV28 with TRBJ1-2, with D perhaps matching TRBD1 (6 bases). Germline CDR1 MDHEN, CDR2 SYDVKM. This CDR3 is 15 amino acids long. V gave up 10 bases and J gave up 3 bases, with 21 bases separating them. The chain's CDR3 is CATSEPTGIHYGYTF. CDR3 nucleotide sequence: TGTGCCACCTCGGAACCAACAGGGATACACTATGGCTACACCTTC.

Regarding this clone: One end of the junction varies from germline; a read error may be responsible. The chain has TRBV7-3 and TRBJ2-1; 8 nucleotides match TRBD1. Germline V lookup: CDR1 SGHTA, CDR2 FQGTGA. CDR3 length: 14 amino acids. This CDR3 reads CATSRGQVNNEQFF. The CDR3 DNA sequence: TGTGCCACCAGCAGGGGACAGGTGAACAATGAGCAGTTCTTC.

The rearrangement uses TRBV21-1 and TRBJ1-6; TRBD1 was called by the table and not checked on the DNA. TRBV21-1 is labeled a pseudogene. The CDR3 length is 16 residues. CDR3 sequence (DNA): TGTGCCAGCAGCAAAGATGACAGACTTTATAATTCACCCCTCCACTTT. Its translation: CASSKDDRLYNSPLHF.

This chain uses TRBV5-5 with TRBJ2-7; no firm D call. Germline lookup yields CDR1 SGHKS and CDR2 YYEKEE (reference sequence). V shed 1 base and J shed 2 bases, with 13 bases lying between them. The CDR3 has 15 residues. For the CDR3, the DNA is TGTGCCAGCAGCTTGTTAGCCGTGGTACCCTACGAGCAGTACTTC. This gives the protein CASSLLAVVPYEQYF.